This T cell receptor (beta chain) originates from a study of neurological immune-mediated disorders. Looking at the study overall: Among roughly 35 multiple sclerosis patients, some 31 were relapsing-remitting and 3 were secondary progressive.

With 10-nucleotide random UMIs, 5'RACE was used to make the cDNA. TCRdb analysed the 5' RACE reads with MiXCR anew, one entry per CDR3 protein. Seen here are fewer than 75,000 distinct CDR3 sequences, 4.5% to 5.5% observed once, and the top ten hold approximately 7%. This clonotype was counted ten times or more. Deletions cut 0 bases from V and 4 bases from J, with 7 bases between. This CDR3 has 13 amino acids. Looked up from germline, CDR1 is SGHRS and CDR2 is YFSETQ. The source is a man aged 25-45 years with multiple sclerosis. The rearrangement links TRBV5-1 to TRBJ1-2; D call uncertain. Sequenced: PBMCs. The CDR3 nucleotides read TGCGCCAGCAGCTTGGAGTCTGTCTATGGCTACACCTTC. Amino acids: CASSLESVYGYTF.